These T cell receptor beta chains were read from a single sample in a study of T cell clonotyping in hematopoietic cell transplantation. Profiling relied on immunoSEQ multiplex PCR, and the TCRdb table lists in-frame clones only, not all of them. Among 25,000 or so clones listed, 60% to 80% were seen once. The sequenced sample was peripheral blood mononuclear cells, obtained before stem cell transplant. The receptors come from a man aged 45-65 years with myelodysplastic syndrome. Some clones in this sample may be carry-over from other donors' samples. CDR3s include the opening cysteine and the closing phenylalanine or tryptophan. D genes are given only for firm matches. Some rows have no size entry. The others give once, few or many, or a class for an expanded clone.

TRBD1	TRBV6-1	.	TRBJ2-7	15	TGTGCCAGCGCCGCCGAGGGGGACAGGGCTTACGAGCAGTACTTC	CASAAEGDRAYEQYF
TRBD1	TRBV7-6	few	TRBJ2-1	16	TGTGCCAGCAGCCGGATGGGACAGAACTCCTACAATGAGCAGTTCTTC	CASSRMGQNSYNEQFF
TRBD1	TRBV6-5	.	TRBJ2-4	14	TGTGCCAGCAGGGACAGGGGAGCCAAAAACATTCAGTACTTC	CASRDRGAKNIQYF
.	TRBV30	.	TRBJ2-6	15	TGTGCCTGGAGTGTAGGGGCCCCAGGGGCCAACGTCCTGACTTTC	CAWSVGAPGANVLTF
.	TRBV30	.	TRBJ1-1	12	TGTGCCTGGGGACCGGGCTACACTGAAGCTTTCTTT	CAWGPGYTEAFF
.	TRBV30	.	TRBJ2-7	13	TGTGCCTGGAGCGGAGGGCTCGTCTACGAGCAGTACTTC	CAWSGGLVYEQYF
TRBD2	TRBV4-1	.	TRBJ2-3	17	TGCGCCAGCAGCCGATTAGGACTAGCGGGAGCAACAGATACGCAGTATTTT	CASSRLGLAGATDTQYF
.	TRBV30	few	TRBJ1-3	14	TGTGCCCATCTCCACCAAGGGGCTGGAAACACCATATATTTT	CAHLHQGAGNTIYF
.	TRBV5-6	.	TRBJ1-6	14	TGTGCCAGCAGTCAGGGGCCTGGTAATTCACCCCTCCACTTT	CASSQGPGNSPLHF
TRBD1	TRBV4-2	once	TRBJ2-2	16	TGTGCCAGCAGCCTTGGGACAGAGTTTTACACCGGGGAGCTGTTTTTT	CASSLGTEFYTGELFF
.	TRBV28	.	TRBJ2-7	14	TGTGCCAGCAGCCCGGAGGGGCTCGTCTACGAGCAGTACTTC	CASSPEGLVYEQYF
.	TRBV28	.	TRBJ1-5	14	TGTGCCAGCAGTTTCCGGGTCACAGGGAGGGCCCAGCATTTT	CASSFRVTGRAQHF
.	TRBV6-5	few	TRBJ1-5	16	TGTGCCAGCAGTTTAGGGGGGATACCTAGCAATCAGCCCCAGCATTTT	CASSLGGIPSNQPQHF
.	TRBV6-6	.	TRBJ2-2	13	TGTGCCAGCTTGATTTCAAGCACCGGGGAGCTGTTTTTT	CASLISSTGELFF
.	TRBV2	.	TRBJ1-2	12	TGTGCCAGCAGTGGCGTGGGATATGGCTACACCTTC	CASSGVGYGYTF
TRBD1	TRBV19	.	TRBJ1-5	16	TGTGCCAGTAGCCCATTCCCGGGACAGGGGCCTCAGCCCCAGCATTTT	CASSPFPGQGPQPQHF
.	TRBV29-1	few	TRBJ1-1	14	TGCAGCGTTGAAGGGACAGCTATGAACACTGAAGCTTTCTTT	CSVEGTAMNTEAFF
.	TRBV19	.	TRBJ2-7	14	TGTGCCAGTAGTATTTCGGGGGGCGCCTACGAGCAGTACTTC	CASSISGGAYEQYF
.	TRBV6-5	.	TRBJ2-3	14	TGTGCCAGCAGTAATGCCCCCCCGGCGAGTACGCAGTATTTT	CASSNAPPASTQYF
.	TRBV14	.	TRBJ1-5	12	TGTGCCAGCAGTCGTGGGGGGGAGCCCCAGCATTTT	CASSRGGEPQHF
.	TRBV29-1	.	TRBJ1-2	14	TGCAGCGTTGAAGATCGAGAACGCTACTATGGCTACACCTTC	CSVEDRERYYGYTF
.	TRBV7-2	.	TRBJ2-5	14	TGTGCCAGCGGCCTACAGGGTCCGAGGGAGACCCAGTACTTC	CASGLQGPRETQYF
.	TRBV29-1	.	TRBJ1-6	14	TGCAGCGTTGGCCAGGGCCTGGGGAATTCACCCCTCCACTTT	CSVGQGLGNSPLHF
TRBD1	TRBV29-1	.	TRBJ2-7	13	TGCAGCGCCGGGACAGGTCGCTCCTACGAGCAGTACTTC	CSAGTGRSYEQYF
.	TRBV29-1	once	TRBJ1-2	13	TGCAGCGTTGTGTTTGGGGTAGACTATGGCTACACCTTC	CSVVFGVDYGYTF